This T cell receptor (beta chain) appears in the sequencing data of a study of shared clonotypes between healthy human individuals (dated by TCRdb to 2020 to 2021). Concerning the study at large: The cohort comprised a couple of women and a few men aged 18 to 49 years. Blood TCR repertoires of 5 or 6 healthy adults were deeply sequenced to estimate repertoire size and the extent of clonotype sharing between individuals. Between about 0.94 and 8.9 billion PBMCs per donor were obtained by leukapheresis. Libraries were prepared and TCR repertoires were sequenced by different laboratories using diverse techniques, in order to increase sequencing depth and limit assay-specific biases. For each donor, CD4 naive and CD4 memory were each run on three plates, CD8 naive on two plates, and CD8 memory on one plate.

CD8 naive samples were obtained by positive selection for CCR7 among CD45RO-negative cells, yielding a CD45RA+CCR7+ population from which TemRA cells were excluded. The donors were healthy, HIV-negative adults who had no recently reported acute infections or vaccinations. Every donor was a Caucasian adult residing in Nashville, Tennessee, USA. Blood was obtained by leukapheresis, after which PBMCs were separated by Ficoll-Histopaque density gradient centrifugation and cryopreserved in liquid nitrogen vapor phase. Analytical flow cytometry was used to check the purity and quantity of every magnetically sorted T cell population. Genomic DNA was isolated from each sorted fraction and quantified by UV absorbance on a Nanodrop 2000c. A note on this clone: Which antigen it targets is not known. The record has no base qualities; no much larger clone is one base away.

V lost 6 bases and J lost 5 bases; the stretch between them is 11 bases long. The CDR3 runs 13 amino acids, cysteine and phenylalanine included. The sequence is cut down to CDR3 DNA, 39 bases in frame from base 1. Looking up the germline V gene (reference sequence) yields CDR1 SSHAT and CDR2 FNYEAQ. Broad study findings and their caveats: Incomplete sequencing was indicated by rarefaction of sorted-subset datasets, despite the large sequencing depth. Pairwise subsampling indicated that sequencing depth was expected to affect the degree of clonotype sharing among donors. Sharing across a few donors was observed for around 5% of naive CD4, 3% to 4% of naive CD8, over 2% of memory CD4, and roughly 0.4% of memory CD8 clonotypes. Naive subsets generally had larger estimated clonotype richness than memory subsets. Compared with non-shared clonotypes, clonotypes shared by all four sorted-subset donors had higher generation probabilities. Sampling was restricted to blood, and TCR repertoires in tissue are likely to differ from TCR repertoires in blood. Because the study included a small number of donors, the genetic and exposure-history diversity represented was limited.

Using the deep immunoSEQ assay, TCR CDR3 regions were amplified from genomic DNA by multiplex PCR. For each cell subset, the extracted genomic DNA was distributed evenly across all wells of several immunoSEQ 96-well plates, and each plate served as one replicate. For sorted subsets, 200 to 250 ng genomic DNA, equal to about 30,000 T cell genomes, was loaded into each replicate PCR. The purified libraries were quantified using a Qubit 3.0 fluorometer, sized with a Bioanalyzer 2100, and then quantified again using the KAPA Library Quantification kit. Every immunoSEQ 96-well plate was sequenced on a separate single-read 150-cycle Illumina NextSeq 550 flow cell. The authors' analysis ran thus. Because the immunoSEQ output held only junctional sequences and lacked quality scores, the filtering could not match the filtering applied to full-length reads. To assign V/J genes and CDR3, sequences were annotated against IMGT germline references using PyIR, a Python wrapper for IgBLAST v1.9. Reads were filtered out if the reads had weak V/J assignments (E-value above 1e-6), no CDR3, stop codons, out-of-frame junctions, or ambiguous translated residues. A V3J clonotype was defined by an identical inferred V gene, J gene, and CDR3 amino acid sequence. The percentage overlap between two repertoires was calculated by dividing the number of shared unique clonotypes by the size of the smaller repertoire. Richness of each repertoire was evaluated using RTK rarefaction, the Chao1 estimator, and Recon v2.1 estimates of unobserved clonotypes. For all TCRbeta clonotypes obtained by the gDNA method from a few donors, generation probabilities were computed with OLGA. Imported from immuneACCESS, the table was reduced by TCRdb to in-frame sequences with V and J called. These copies leave out some clones; in studies compared against another copy, an unresolved V gene accounts for under half, and the cause of the remainder is not known. V, J and clone size reflect that table, while D and trimming were determined from the DNA. Recorded for this sample are about 820,000 clones; almost 95% of them occurred a single time. The ten top clones hold approximately 25% of the sample.

The clonotype originates from a man under 40 in good health. In this chain, TRBV7-7 is recombined with TRBJ2-1, with no reliable assignment of the D segment. The sequencing input was naive CD8+ T cells sorted from blood. The meaning of the sample's cell subset or site label: CD45RA+CCR7+. CDR3 region: CASSEFLNNEQFF. At the DNA level, the sequence is TGTGCCAGCAGTGAGTTTTTGAACAATGAGCAGTTCTTC.